The 31 T cell receptor beta chains reported below all come from one sample, sequenced in a study of T cells in Graves' hyperthyroidism and ophthalmopathy. Researchers took RNA transcripts and amplified the TCR beta CDR3 regions from them. Researchers ran a first-round RT-PCR on the TCR CDR3 using the HTBI primer set. Using its own MiXCR run on the multiplex PCR reads, TCRdb lists one record per CDR3 protein. The table includes about 350,000 distinct CDR3 sequences, over 15% detected once. Sequencing was done on a sample of blood. These receptors were obtained from a woman aged 40 to 50 with Graves' ophthalmopathy.

This clonotype was counted at least ten times. This rearrangement joins TRBV7-2 to TRBJ2-7, with 8 bases fitting TRBD2. This CDR3 contains 15 residues. Germline trimming cut 5 bases from V and 2 bases from J; bases unmatched to any gene: 8. Looked up from germline, CDR1 is SGHTA and CDR2 is FQGNSA. DNA for the CDR3: TGTGCCAGCAGCCCCCAAACGGGGGGGGCCTACGAGCAGTACTTC. The encoded protein is CASSPQTGGAYEQYF.

The CDR3 sequence is CATNPYNSGANVLTF. CDR3 DNA: TGTGCCACCAACCCCTACAACTCTGGGGCCAACGTCCTGACTTTC. The J gene is TRBJ2-6, the V gene TRBV19; no firm D call. V shed 10 bases and J shed 0 bases, with 13 bases lying between them. The CDR3 has 15 amino acids. Looked up from germline, CDR1 is LNHDA and CDR2 is SQIVND (reference sequence).

Many counts were recorded for this clonotype. The V gene is TRBV19, the J gene TRBJ1-5; TRBD1 might be the D (6 bases). The CDR3 length is 13 residues. V lost 7 bases and J lost 2, with 9 bases in between. Germline lookup yields CDR1 LNHDA and CDR2 SQIVND (reference sequence). DNA of the CDR3: TGTGCCAGTAAAGGGGGTGGCAATCAGCCCCAGCATTTT. It encodes CASKGGGNQPQHF.

This clonotype was detected only a few times. The V call is TRBV27, the J call TRBJ2-7, with TRBD1 identical over 9 bases. Losses at the gene ends were 6 bases for V and 2 bases for J; bases not matched to a gene: 11. Germline CDR1 reads MNHEY; CDR2 reads SMNVEV (reference sequence). The CDR3 has 16 amino acids. The CDR3 coding sequence is TGTGCCAGCAGAAACCAACCGGGACAGGGCCCCTACGAGCAGTACTTC. Protein sequence: CASRNQPGQGPYEQYF.

This clonotype showed up many times. The J gene is TRBJ2-5, the V gene TRBV29-1; D not resolved. The germline V gene encodes CDR1 SQVTM and CDR2 ANQGSEA. Trimming shortened V by 4 bases and J by 10 bases, and 22 bases separated the two germline ends. This CDR3 is built from 14 residues. The CDR3 loop reads CSVASAPIKSSQYF. As DNA, the CDR3 is TGCAGCGTTGCGTCAGCCCCCATCAAGAGTAGCCAGTACTTC. The full variable domain, with the rest looked up from reference TRBV29-1 and TRBJ2-5, is SAVISQKPSRDICQRGTSLTIQCQVDSQVTMMFWYRQQPGQSLTLIATANQGSEATYESGFVIDKFPISRPNLTFSTLTVSNMSPEDSSIYLCSVASAPIKSSQYFGPGTRLLVL.

This clonotype came up many times. This chain links TRBV20-1 with TRBJ1-1, with no clear D. This CDR3 has 14 amino acids. V lost 4 bases and J 5 bases, leaving 17 bases between the germline ends. Per germline, CDR1 DFQATT and CDR2 SNEGSKA (reference sequence). The CDR3 nucleotides read TGCAGTGCTAAGCCTCGCGGGGAAGGTACTGAAGCTTTCTTT. Protein product: CSAKPRGEGTEAFF.

This clonotype was seen ten or more times. The chain recombines TRBV20-1 with TRBJ2-7; D is uncertain. V lost 5 bases, J lost 3 bases, and 8 bases lay in between. The germline gives CDR1 DFQATT, CDR2 SNEGSKA (reference sequence). CDR3 length: 11 residues. CDR3 coding DNA: TGCAGTGCTCTCGACGGCTACGAGCAGTACTTC. Translation: CSALDGYEQYF.

The rearrangement uses TRBV12-3 or TRBV12-4 and TRBJ1-1, with D unclear. Trimming shortened V by 0 bases and J by 6 bases, and 14 bases separated the two germline ends. CDR3 size: 15 residues. The CDR3 coding sequence is TGTGCCAGCAGTTTAGCTGTGGATTTCGGGTCTGAAGCTTTCTTT. Translated: CASSLAVDFGSEAFF.

This clonotype was recorded many times. The CDR3 nucleotides are TGTGCCAGCAGTTTGGCAGACGGTGTCTATGGCTACACCTTC. Translation gives CASSLADGVYGYTF. The V call is TRBV28, the J call TRBJ1-2; D is unresolved. V lost 3 bases and J lost 4, with 12 bases in between. The CDR3 covers 14 residues. From germline, CDR1 is MDHEN and CDR2 SYDVKM.

This clonotype was counted many times. V and J are TRBV30 and TRBJ1-1; tentative D call: TRBD1 (6 bases). V gave up 6 bases and J gave up 5 bases, with 10 bases separating them. This CDR3 is 11 amino acids long. Germline V gene sequence: CDR1 GTSNPN, CDR2 SVGIG (reference sequence). The CDR3, as DNA: TGTGCCTGTATAGGGGGGACTGAAGCTTTCTTT. This codes for CACIGGTEAFF.

About this clonotype: A much larger clone is a single base away; this may be a read error. The V call is TRBV28, the J call TRBJ1-1, with unresolved D. CDR1 and CDR2 from the germline V gene are MDHEN and SYDVKM. CDR3 size: 12 residues. This chain's CDR3 is CVGSITGYQAFF. CDR3 sequence (DNA): TGTGTCGGCAGTATTACTGGGTATCAAGCTTTCTTT.

This clonotype showed up just a few times. This sequence joins TRBV3-1 and TRBJ2-7, with D unclear. CDR3 size: 15 residues. V shed 0 bases and J shed 0 bases, with 9 bases lying between them. Germline values: CDR1 LGHDT, CDR2 YNNKEL (reference sequence). The CDR3 nucleotides are TGTGCCAGCAGCCAAGATCGGCTAAGCTCCTACGAGCAGTACTTC. Its translation is CASSQDRLSSYEQYF.

This clonotype was found many times. The genes are TRBV12-3 or TRBV12-4 and TRBJ1-2; possible D gene TRBD1, 6 bases. The CDR3 is made up of 14 amino acids. Trimming removed 1 base at V and 7 bases at J, with 13 bases between. The CDR3 protein is CASSLENPGVGYTF. The CDR3 bases are TGTGCCAGCAGTTTAGAGAACCCAGGGGTTGGCTACACCTTC.

This clonotype was detected many times. The rearrangement links TRBV28 to TRBJ2-7, with 11 bases matching TRBD2. Trimming at V came to 5 bases and at J to 2 bases, leaving 14 bases not matched to a gene. Per the germline V gene, CDR1 is MDHEN and CDR2 is SYDVKM. CDR3 size: 18 residues. The CDR3 DNA reads TGTGCCAGCAGTCGCCCTGGAAGACTAGCGGGGATCCCCTACGAGCAGTACTTC. Protein sequence: CASSRPGRLAGIPYEQYF.

The V gene is TRBV28, the J gene TRBJ1-5, with unresolved D. Germline values: CDR1 MDHEN, CDR2 SYDVKM. This CDR3 has 14 residues. V was clipped by 7 bases and J by 5 bases, with 15 bases between them. The CDR3 loop is CASKFSGRYQPQHF. The CDR3 DNA sequence: TGTGCCAGCAAATTCTCGGGAAGATATCAGCCCCAGCATTTT.

This clonotype was recorded many times. The chain is built from TRBV10-3 and TRBJ2-7; TRBD1 aligns across 7 bases. The V segment lost 2 bases and the J segment 0 bases; nucleotides outside the gene matches: 19. CDR3 size: 20 residues. CDR1 and CDR2 from the germline V gene are ENHRY and SYGVKD. The CDR3 nucleotides are TGTGCCATCAGTGAGAGAACAGGGGCTGGGAACCCCCGGAGCTCCTACGAGCAGTACTTC. Residues: CAISERTGAGNPRSSYEQYF.

This clonotype was seen ten or more times. This chain links TRBV6-1 with TRBJ2-7; D is unresolved. Trimming removed 7 bases from V and 1 base from J, with 11 bases in between. In germline, CDR1 is MNHNS, CDR2 SASEGT. This CDR3 contains 13 residues. The CDR3 reads CASTVELSYEQYF. The DNA of the CDR3 is TGTGCCAGCACCGTAGAACTATCCTACGAGCAGTACTTC.

The rearrangement joins TRBV14 to TRBJ2-5, with D maybe TRBD2 (6 bases). Germline loops: CDR1 SGHDN, CDR2 FVKESK. The CDR3 totals 15 residues. Trimming shortened V by 3 bases and J by 1 base, and 12 bases separated the two germline ends. As DNA, the CDR3 is TGTGCCAGCAGCCACAGAAGCGGGTTCCAAGAGACCCAGTACTTC. It codes for CASSHRSGFQETQYF.

This clonotype was counted at least ten times. The chain combines TRBV28 with TRBJ2-5; 12 nucleotides align to TRBD2. After removal of 2 bases from V and 2 bases from J, the junction contained 6 bases not matched to a gene. Germline CDR1 MDHEN, CDR2 SYDVKM. The CDR3 is 17 amino acids. CDR3 nucleotide sequence: TGTGCCAGCAGTTTACCACCTAGCGGGAGGGGGCAAGAGACCCAGTACTTC. Translated: CASSLPPSGRGQETQYF.

Many counts were recorded for this clonotype. This sequence joins TRBV12-3 or TRBV12-4 and TRBJ2-7; TRBD2 matches 13 bases. This CDR3 spans 14 amino acids. The J segment lost 8 bases and the V segment lost 1 base, leaving 2 bases of the junction unmatched. For the CDR3, the DNA is TGTGCCAGCAGTTTAGGGGGACTAGCGGGGAAGCAGTACTTC. It is translated as CASSLGGLAGKQYF.

The chain is built from TRBV28 and TRBJ1-5, with TRBD1 matching over 10 bases. Looked up from germline, CDR1 is MDHEN and CDR2 is SYDVKM. Trimming removed 3 bases from V and 0 bases from J; junction bases left unmatched: 5. This CDR3 region has 17 residues. The CDR3 reads CASSFSGTGVSNQPQHF. The CDR3 bases are TGTGCCAGCAGTTTTTCCGGGACAGGGGTTAGCAATCAGCCCCAGCATTTT.

This clonotype was observed at least ten times. The chain carries TRBV4-1 and TRBJ1-6; 7 positions agree with TRBD1. CDR1 and CDR2 from the germline V gene are MGHRA and YSYEKL. There are 15 residues in the CDR3. V lost 4 bases to trimming and J lost 10 bases; unmatched junction nucleotides: 10. CDR3 loop: CASSLEDRLGSPLHF. DNA for the CDR3: TGCGCCAGCAGCCTGGAGGACAGGTTAGGGTCACCCCTCCACTTT.

This clonotype was counted at least ten times. The chain employs TRBV30 and TRBJ1-2; TRBD1 agrees at 7 bases. This CDR3 is built from 12 residues. V lost 5 bases to trimming and J lost 2 bases; unmatched junction nucleotides: 2. CDR1 and CDR2 (germline): GTSNPN, SVGIG (reference sequence). CDR3 residues: CAWQGQNYGYTF. The DNA of the CDR3 is TGTGCCTGGCAGGGACAGAACTATGGCTACACCTTC.

In DNA form, the CDR3 reads TGTGCCTGGCCCGCTATCGGGAGTCAATACGAGCAGTTCTTC. It encodes CAWPAIGSQYEQFF. This chain links TRBV30 with TRBJ2-7; D may be TRBD2 (6 bases). TRBJ2-1 explains the end of the DNA better; the J call may be wrong. CDR3 length: 14 amino acids. Germline values: CDR1 GTSNPN, CDR2 SVGIG (reference sequence).

This clonotype was observed many times. DNA for the CDR3: TGCAGCGCACCCCGGACTAGCGGCTACGAGCAGTACTTC. Translation: CSAPRTSGYEQYF. The genes are TRBV20-1 and TRBJ2-7, with TRBD2 matching 10 bases. Germline V gene lookup returns CDR1 DFQATT and CDR2 SNEGSKA (reference sequence). This CDR3 is built from 13 residues.

This clonotype occurred many times. The chain couples TRBV20-1 to TRBJ1-5; 7 nucleotides match TRBD1. CDR1 and CDR2 (germline): DFQATT, SNEGSKA (reference sequence). The CDR3 runs 13 residues. With 3 bases clipped from V and 5 bases from J, the junction kept 4 bases outside the gene matches. In DNA form, the CDR3 reads TGCAGTGCTAGCCGGGACAGAGATCAGCCCCAGCATTTT. Translated, it gives CSASRDRDQPQHF.

This clonotype was counted many times. The chain couples TRBV12-3 or TRBV12-4 to TRBJ2-4; D is uncertain. The CDR3 spans 17 residues. The ends were cut back, 1 base at V and 4 bases at J, with 17 bases in the middle. The CDR3 DNA reads as TGTGCCAGCAGTTTAGAGGGTTACGGTGAACGAAAAAACATTCAGTACTTC. The encoded protein is CASSLEGYGERKNIQYF.

This clonotype showed up many times. The gene calls are TRBV12-3 or TRBV12-4 and TRBJ1-1; tentatively, D is TRBD1 (5 bases). The CDR3 spans 14 residues. V lost 2 bases, J lost 4 bases, and 11 bases lay in between. DNA of the CDR3: TGTGCCAGCAGTTTACAGGGCAGGACCACTGAAGCTTTCTTT. Its protein is CASSLQGRTTEAFF.

About this clonotype: A much more abundant neighbour one base away suggests this may be a read error. This rearrangement joins TRBV20-1 to TRBJ2-7; no reliable D call. The CDR3 contains 15 residues. Germline V lookup: CDR1 DFQATT, CDR2 SNEGSKA (reference sequence). The CDR3 sequence: CSARAPIVSPYEEYF. In DNA form, the CDR3 reads TGCAGTGCTAGAGCCCCCATAGTCTCCCCCTACGAGGAGTACTTC.

This clonotype was seen at least ten times. The chain links TRBV18 to TRBJ2-7, with D possibly TRBD1 on 6 matching bases. Germline V gene data show CDR1 as KGHSH and CDR2 as LQKENI. The CDR3 consists of 14 residues. The V end was cut by 4 bases, the J end by 3 bases, with 13 bases between. CDR3: CASSQRTENYEQYF. For the CDR3, the DNA is TGTGCCAGCTCACAGAGGACAGAGAACTACGAGCAGTACTTC.

At least ten counts were recorded for this clonotype. In DNA form, the CDR3 reads TGTGCCAGCAGTTACGGAGACGATTACCGCTACACCTTC. Its protein is CASSYGDDYRYTF. The V and J genes are TRBV6-2 or TRBV6-3 and TRBJ1-2; D unresolved. The CDR3 covers 13 residues. Per the germline V gene, CDR1 is MNHEY and CDR2 is SVGEGT. V was trimmed by 2 bases and J by 9 bases, leaving 13 bases between them.